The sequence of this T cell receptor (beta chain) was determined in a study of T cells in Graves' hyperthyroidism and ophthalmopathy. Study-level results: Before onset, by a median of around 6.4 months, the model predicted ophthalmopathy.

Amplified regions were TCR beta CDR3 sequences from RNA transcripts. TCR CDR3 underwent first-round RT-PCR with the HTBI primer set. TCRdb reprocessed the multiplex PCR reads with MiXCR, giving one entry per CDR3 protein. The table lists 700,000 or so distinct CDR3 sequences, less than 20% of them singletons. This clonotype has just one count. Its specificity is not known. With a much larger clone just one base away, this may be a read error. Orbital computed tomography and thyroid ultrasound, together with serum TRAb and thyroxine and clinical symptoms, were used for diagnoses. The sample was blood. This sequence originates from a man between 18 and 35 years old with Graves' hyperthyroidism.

CDR3 residues: CTSSFWGITGELFF. The DNA for the CDR3 is TGTACCAGCAGTTTTTGGGGGATAACCGGGGAGCTGTTTTTT. J is TRBJ2-2 and V is TRBV12-3 or TRBV12-4; D is possibly TRBD1 or TRBD2 (5 bases each). The CDR3 length is 14 residues.